This T cell receptor (beta chain) was sequenced during a study of graft-versus-host responses after intestinal transplantation. About the study: Isolated intestinal, liver-intestinal, or multivisceral transplants were what recipients had. All of the recipients had induction that used anti-thymocyte globulin, then tacrolimus and steroids for approximately 3 years.

Study-wide points: Detected in recipient marrow were GvH clones, some of which were first observed in ileum or blood.

V lost 3 bases, J lost 0 bases, and 8 bases stayed unmatched. The CDR3 has 15 residues. Germline lookup yields CDR1 SQVTM and CDR2 ANQGSEA. Co-plated with approximately 200,000 CFSE-labeled responder cells were approximately 200,000 irradiated, violet-dye-labeled stimulator cells. Repertoires were generated with immunoSEQ multiplex PCR, while TCRdb's copy carries only in-frame clones and drops some. The sample carries several thousand clones, around 31% recorded once. The TCR originated in a human patient who received an intestinal transplant. Sequences were derived from alloreactive CD8+ T cells from a mixed lymphocyte reaction culture, sampled before intestinal transplant. Subset indicated: CFSE-low proliferating T cells sorted from roughly six-day pre-transplant mixed lymphocyte reaction (GvH or HvG direction). V usage is TRBV29-1 and J usage is TRBJ2-7; 7 bases match TRBD1. CDR3 nucleotides: TGCAGCGTTGAGGGGACAGAGAGGAGCTCCTACGAGCAGTACTTC. Its translation is CSVEGTERSSYEQYF.